What follows is one TCR beta chain and its context. No antigen is known for it. This specimen belongs to a study of cytomegalovirus exposure and HLA in healthy donors. PCR involved 60 Vbeta and 13 Jbeta primers. TCRdb keeps only in-frame clones here, not all; method: immunoSEQ multiplex PCR. The sample lists 150,000 to 200,000 clones, roughly 65% seen once, with 3.5% to 5.5% in the top ten. CDR3 length: 16 amino acids. The ends were cut back, 3 bases at V and 5 bases at J, with 20 bases in the middle. From germline, CDR1 is SGHDT and CDR2 YYEEEE. The study, taken as a whole, reports: In a later analysis, HLA-C alleles had the fewest associated TCRs, DRB1 alleles the most. HLA-A and HLA-B allele assignments for most subjects were reportedly predicted accurately using TCR beta sequences. Some V segments, TRBV6-2 and TRBV6-3 among them, were indistinguishable and were therefore excluded.

The clonotype comes from a woman in her late teens or twenties in good health and CMV-seropositive. The sequenced sample consisted of PBMCs. The chain is built from TRBV5-6 and TRBJ2-5, with D tentatively TRBD2 (7 bases). The CDR3 DNA is TGTGCCAGCAGCTCTGACTTCGGGGGGCGCAGGGAGACCCAGTACTTC. This sequence encodes CASSSDFGGRRETQYF. The variable domain in full, with the rest retrieved from reference TRBV5-6 and TRBJ2-5, is DAGVTQSPTHLIKTRGQQVTLRCSPKSGHDTVSWYQQALGQGPQFIFQYYEEEERQRGNFPDRFSGHQFPNYSSELNVNALLLGDSALYLCASSSDFGGRRETQYFGPGTRLLVL.